A single sample gave rise to the 28 T cell receptor beta chains below, sequenced in a study of cytomegalovirus exposure and HLA in healthy donors. The PCR employed 60 Vbeta primers together with 13 Jbeta primers. Sequencing used immunoSEQ multiplex PCR; TCRdb keeps in-frame clones, though not all of them. Here the sample spans 210,000 or so clones, around 80% being singletons. The sequenced sample was PBMCs. The receptors were sampled from a woman aged 40 to 49 in good health and CMV-seronegative.

V usage is TRBV5-1 and J usage is TRBJ2-1; 10 bases are shared with TRBD2. J gave up 7 bases and V 3 bases, and 10 bases lay outside the gene matches. CDR1 is SGHRS and CDR2 is YFSETQ in the germline V gene. The CDR3 contains 16 residues. The CDR3 DNA reads TGCGCCAGCAGCTCCGGAAGCGGGGGGGCCCCAAATGAGCAGTTCTTC. It codes for CASSSGSGGAPNEQFF.

The chain recombines TRBV29-1 with TRBJ2-2, with 7 bases matching TRBD1. CDR1 and CDR2 from the germline V gene are SQVTM and ANQGSEA. CDR3 length: 18 residues. Unmatched junction bases numbered 19, after V lost 1 base and J lost 8 bases. The CDR3 DNA reads TGCAGCGTTGAAGTGACGCCGGGACAGCAACTCGGTGGTGGGGAGCTGTTTTTT. Its protein product is CSVEVTPGQQLGGGELFF.

This clone was seen a handful of times. This chain joins TRBV11-2 and TRBJ2-7, with a possible D match to TRBD2 (5 bases). CDR3 length: 14 residues. Trimming took off 0 bases at V and 2 bases at J, with 8 bases between the two ends. Germline CDR1 reads SGHAT; CDR2 reads FQNNGV. The CDR3, as DNA: TGTGCCAGCAGCTTAGACGGGATTCCCTACGAGCAGTACTTC. Translated, it gives CASSLDGIPYEQYF. Drawing the rest from reference TRBV11-2 and TRBJ2-7, the complete variable domain is EAGVAQSPRYKIIEKRQSVAFWCNPISGHATLYWYQQILGQGPKLLIQFQNNGVVDDSQLPKDRFSAERLKGVDSTLKIQPAKLEDSAVYLCASSLDGIPYEQYFGPGTRLTVT.

This chain uses TRBV10-3 with TRBJ1-2; D is ambiguous. The CDR3 spans 13 residues. CDR1 ENHRY and CDR2 SYGVKD come from the germline V gene. Deletions cut 3 bases from V and 2 bases from J, with 7 bases between. The CDR3 sequence: CAISEKQNYGYTF. The DNA of the CDR3 is TGTGCCATCAGTGAAAAACAGAACTATGGCTACACCTTC.

This clone has just a few counts. V and J are TRBV6-5 and TRBJ1-6, with TRBD1 matching over 12 bases. V lost 6 bases, J lost 10 bases, and 7 bases stayed unmatched. CDR3 size: 15 residues. The germline CDR1 and CDR2 sequences are MNHEY and SVGAGI. CDR3 DNA sequence: TGTGCCAGCAGACCCGGGACAGGGGGCAGATCACCCCTCCACTTT. This gives the protein CASRPGTGGRSPLHF.

The chain recombines TRBV5-1 with TRBJ1-3, with TRBD1 as a possible D gene (6 bases). This CDR3 region has 15 residues. CDR1 and CDR2 (germline): SGHRS, YFSETQ. V lost 0 bases and J 1 base, leaving 8 bases between the germline ends. DNA for the CDR3: TGCGCCAGCAGCTTGGCCCAGGGGTCTGGAAACACCATATATTTT. This codes for CASSLAQGSGNTIYF.

The J gene is TRBJ2-3, the V gene TRBV19; 9 bases map to TRBD1. The CDR3 consists of 16 residues. Germline CDR1 and CDR2: LNHDA and SQIVND (reference sequence). V lost 4 bases, J lost 1 base, and 6 bases stayed unmatched. This CDR3 reads CASSTRTGVGTDTQYF. As DNA, the CDR3 is TGTGCCAGTAGTACCCGGACAGGGGTGGGCACAGATACGCAGTATTTT. The entire variable domain, with the rest obtained from reference TRBV19 and TRBJ2-3, is as follows: DGGITQSPKYLFRKEGQNVTLSCEQNLNHDAMYWYRQDPGQGLRLIYYSQIVNDFQKGDIAEGYSVSREKKESFPLTVTSAQKNPTAFYLCASSTRTGVGTDTQYFGPGTRLTVL.

V usage is TRBV10-3 and J usage is TRBJ1-2; TRBD1 aligns across 8 bases. From germline, CDR1 is ENHRY and CDR2 SYGVKD. This CDR3 comprises 12 residues. The V and J ends lost 6 bases and 6 bases, in that order; junction bases with no gene match: 3. Here the CDR3 reads CAIRGTGDGYTF. The CDR3 nucleotides are TGTGCCATCAGGGGGACAGGAGATGGCTACACCTTC.

This clone was counted between two and nine times. This rearrangement joins TRBV5-6 to TRBJ1-5; no clear D gene. Germline V gene sequence: CDR1 SGHDT, CDR2 YYEEEE. V was pared by 10 bases and J by 1 base, with 9 bases between. The CDR3 is 12 amino acids. As DNA, the CDR3 is TGTGCCGCGTGCGGCAGCAATCAGCCCCAGCATTTT. This gives the protein CAACGSNQPQHF.

This clone was seen only a few times. Other DNA variants within this sample encode the same CDR3. This chain joins TRBV5-1 and TRBJ2-5; D is unresolved. The CDR3 is made up of 11 amino acids. CDR1 and CDR2 (germline): SGHRS, YFSETQ. V gave up 4 bases and J gave up 2 bases, with 3 bases separating them. The CDR3 protein is CASSLQETQYF. CDR3 nucleotides: TGCGCCAGCAGCCTGCAAGAGACCCAGTACTTC.

Comment on this clone: An end of the junction does not agree with germline; a read error may underlie this. The V gene is TRBV7-9, the J gene TRBJ2-7, with TRBD2 as a possible D gene (6 bases). CDR3 length: 14 residues. In germline, CDR1 is SEHNR, CDR2 FQNEAQ (reference sequence). The CDR3 protein is CSSSQTSNFYEQYF. CDR3 bases: TGTTCCAGCAGTCAGACTAGTAATTTCTACGAGCAGTACTTC.

The chain employs TRBV30 and TRBJ1-6; TRBD1 agrees at 7 bases. Germline trimming cut 1 base from V and 9 bases from J; bases unmatched to any gene: 3. Germline-derived CDR1 and CDR2 are GTSNPN and SVGIG (reference sequence). The CDR3 extends over 13 amino acids. Here the CDR3 DNA reads TGTGCCTGGAGTGCAGGGGGGAGTTCACCCCTCCACTTT. It codes for CAWSAGGSSPLHF.

The rearrangement links TRBV29-1 to TRBJ1-4; 9 positions match TRBD1. The CDR3 extends over 14 amino acids. V dropped 0 bases and J dropped 6; count of bases not matched to a gene: 2. Germline V CDR1 and CDR2: SQVTM, ANQGSEA. The CDR3 region has the DNA TGCAGCGTTGAAGAGGGGACAGGGTATGAAAAACTGTTTTTT. Protein: CSVEEGTGYEKLFF.

This rearrangement joins TRBV9 to TRBJ2-2; tentatively, D is TRBD1 (6 bases). The CDR3 has 16 amino acids. The germline V and J ends were trimmed by 3 bases and 1 base, with 13 bases remaining between them. CDR1 and CDR2 (germline): SGDLS, YYNGEE. Here the CDR3 DNA reads TGTGCCAGCAGCGCGGACTCAGGGGAGAACACCGGGGAGCTGTTTTTT. Translating it yields CASSADSGENTGELFF.

The V call is TRBV19, the J call TRBJ2-3, with 8 positions matching TRBD1. This CDR3 contains 15 residues. With 6 bases clipped from V and 1 base from J, the junction kept 6 bases outside the gene matches. Germline values: CDR1 LNHDA, CDR2 SQIVND (reference sequence). CDR3 protein: CASSRPGGRTDTQYF. CDR3 sequence (DNA): TGTGCCAGTAGCCGGCCAGGGGGCCGCACAGATACGCAGTATTTT.

This sequence joins TRBV9 and TRBJ2-5; the match to TRBD1 covers 9 bases. The germline CDR1 and CDR2 sequences are SGDLS and YYNGEE. The CDR3 sequence is 16 residues long. With 3 bases clipped from V and 5 bases from J, the junction kept 11 bases outside the gene matches. The CDR3 DNA reads TGTGCCAGCAGCGCAGGCCAACAGGGGGCAGGGGAGACCCAGTACTTC. Translation gives CASSAGQQGAGETQYF.

The CDR3 bases are TGTGCCAGCAGCCCCAGGGGGAACGGGGCCAACGTCCTGACTTTC. It specifies CASSPRGNGANVLTF. The chain carries TRBV9 and TRBJ2-6; TRBD1 matches at 7 bases. CDR1 and CDR2 (germline): SGDLS, YYNGEE. This CDR3 is built from 15 residues. With 4 bases clipped from V and 4 bases from J, the junction kept 5 bases outside the gene matches.

The gene calls are TRBV19 and TRBJ1-1, with D hard to call. The CDR3 runs to 12 residues. The V end lost 10 bases, the J end lost 2 bases, and 11 bases lay between the germline ends. The germline V gene has CDR1 LNHDA and CDR2 SQIVND (reference sequence). The CDR3 region has the DNA TGTGCCACCCAAGCGCCCAACACTGAAGCTTTCTTT. Translated: CATQAPNTEAFF.

The chain has TRBV2 and TRBJ1-2; 7 nucleotides match TRBD1. Germline CDR1 is SNHLY and CDR2 is FYNNEI. The length of the CDR3 is 17 residues. With V trimmed by 6 bases and J by 7 bases, 20 bases remained unmatched. The CDR3 here is CASRSEGGASFVSGYTF. The CDR3 coding sequence is TGTGCCAGCAGATCCGAAGGGGGCGCGTCTTTCGTCTCTGGCTACACCTTC.

The chain carries TRBV6-5 and TRBJ2-1, with D possibly TRBD2 on 6 matching bases. V lost 2 bases, J lost 1 base, and 9 bases lay in between. Per the germline V gene, CDR1 is MNHEY and CDR2 is SVGAGI. The CDR3 is 15 residues long. DNA of the CDR3: TGTGCCAGCAGTTACCCCGGAGGGTCCTACAATGAGCAGTTCTTC. This gives the protein CASSYPGGSYNEQFF.

The genes are TRBV19 and TRBJ1-1; the D gene is possibly TRBD1 (6 bases). V was clipped by 7 bases and J by 3 bases, with 9 bases between them. CDR1 LNHDA and CDR2 SQIVND come from the germline V gene (reference sequence). The CDR3 extends over 12 amino acids. In DNA, the CDR3 is TGTGCCAGTAAGGGGGATTACACTGAAGCTTTCTTT. It encodes CASKGDYTEAFF.

This clone was counted a few times. The chain's CDR3 is CASSLIGGGASTDTQYF. Written as DNA, the CDR3 is TGTGCCAGCAGCTTAATTGGCGGGGGAGCTAGCACAGATACGCAGTATTTT. The chain carries TRBV7-6 and TRBJ2-3; 7 bases fit TRBD2. The V gene's germline CDR1 is SGHVS and CDR2 FNYEAQ. The CDR3 spans 17 residues. The trim removed 2 bases at V and 0 bases at J, leaving 8 bases unmatched.

The gene calls are TRBV7-3 and TRBJ2-3; D perhaps matches TRBD2 (6 bases). V was trimmed by 0 bases and J by 4 bases, leaving 11 bases between them. This CDR3 has 15 residues. Germline values: CDR1 SGHTA, CDR2 FQGTGA. The CDR3 DNA follows: TGTGCCAGCAGCTTAACGTTTCGGAGGGCAGATACGCAGTATTTT. Amino acids: CASSLTFRRADTQYF.

This sequence joins TRBV7-9 and TRBJ2-7; 8 positions agree with TRBD1. CDR3 size: 14 residues. V trimming: 0 bases; J trimming: 11 bases; junction bases outside the gene matches: 9. Germline V gives CDR1 SEHNR, CDR2 FQNEAQ (reference sequence). The CDR3 sequence: CASSLADVQGDEYF. CDR3 bases: TGTGCCAGCAGCTTAGCGGATGTACAGGGGGATGAGTACTTC.

This clone was counted a single time. The chain recombines TRBV29-1 with TRBJ2-7, with D possibly matching TRBD2 (5 bases). The V end was cut by 8 bases, the J end by 6 bases, with 20 bases between. Germline V gene data show CDR1 as SQVTM and CDR2 as ANQGSEA. This CDR3 is built from 13 residues. The CDR3 sequence: CSYNSGSPGEQYF. The DNA for the CDR3 is TGCAGCTACAACTCGGGGTCCCCTGGCGAGCAGTACTTC.

This chain links TRBV6-5 with TRBJ1-3, with a possible D match to TRBD1 (5 bases). Deletions cut 3 bases from V and 4 bases from J, with 7 bases between. The CDR3 contains 13 residues. CDR1 and CDR2 from the germline V gene are MNHEY and SVGAGI. DNA of the CDR3: TGTGCCAGCAGTTATACAGGAGGAAACACCATATATTTT. As protein: CASSYTGGNTIYF.

Here the CDR3 DNA reads TGCAGTGCTAGCCGGGGGGGCGAGCAGTACTTC. This encodes CSASRGGEQYF. The J gene is TRBJ2-7, the V gene TRBV20-1; TRBD2 matches 8 bases. The germline gives CDR1 DFQATT, CDR2 SNEGSKA (reference sequence). V dropped 3 bases and J dropped 6; count of bases not matched to a gene: 1. The CDR3 covers 11 residues.

This clone showed up just a few times. This sequence joins TRBV6-6 and TRBJ2-3, with D possibly matching TRBD2 (5 bases). The germline CDR1 and CDR2 sequences are MNHNY and SVGAGI (reference sequence). The length of the CDR3 is 10 residues. The ends were cut back, 8 bases at V and 5 bases at J, with 5 bases in the middle. As DNA, the CDR3 is TGTGCCAGCGGGAGAGATACGCAGTATTTT. The encoded protein is CASGRDTQYF.